Listed below are T cell receptor beta chains from one sample, sequenced in a study of PD-1 blockade in classical Hodgkin lymphoma. The data were produced by immunoSEQ multiplex PCR, yet TCRdb's version contains in-frame clones alone and is incomplete. The data show about 19,000 clones, roughly 90% seen once. Here the sequenced sample was CD8+ T cells from blood, taken before the fourth cycle of nivolumab. These receptors all stem from a human donor with classical Hodgkin lymphoma. Both conserved end residues are part of each CDR3. The D gene is left open where the match is weak. Only part of the rows carry a size: once, few, many, or a class if the clone is expanded.

V: TRBV30; D: TRBD1; size: few; J: TRBJ1-1; CDR3: CAWSAGGNTEAFF; DNA: TGTGCCTGGAGTGCAGGGGGGAACACTGAAGCTTTCTTT
V: TRBV10-3; D: TRBD1; size: NA; J: TRBJ1-4; CDR3: CAISDDWTGMVEKLFF; DNA: TGTGCCATCAGTGACGACTGGACAGGGATGGTTGAAAAACTGTTTTTT
V: TRBV9; D: NA; size: NA; J: TRBJ2-1; CDR3: CASSVGLVGSYEQFF; DNA: TGTGCCAGCAGCGTTGGGCTAGTGGGATCCTATGAGCAGTTCTTC
V: TRBV11-3; D: TRBD2; size: NA; J: TRBJ2-1; CDR3: CASSQTSGRYNEQFF; DNA: TGTGCCAGCAGCCAAACTAGCGGGCGCTACAATGAGCAGTTCTTC
V: TRBV30; D: TRBD1; size: NA; J: TRBJ2-7; CDR3: CALEDRHSSYEQYF; DNA: TGTGCCTTGGAGGACAGGCACAGCTCCTACGAGCAGTACTTC
V: TRBV7-6; D: NA; size: NA; J: TRBJ2-7; CDR3: CASSYAAFYEQYF; DNA: TGTGCCAGCAGCTACGCAGCTTTCTACGAGCAGTACTTC
V: TRBV6-6; D: TRBD1; size: NA; J: TRBJ1-1; CDR3: CASSWTGNTEAFF; DNA: TGTGCCAGCAGTTGGACAGGGAACACTGAAGCTTTCTTT
V: TRBV5-1; D: NA; size: NA; J: TRBJ2-3; CDR3: CASSSWSRPAGAEKDTQYF; DNA: TGCGCCAGCAGCTCCTGGTCCCGGCCAGCCGGTGCTGAAAAAGATACGCAGTATTTT
V: TRBV28; D: NA; size: NA; J: TRBJ2-1; CDR3: CASSSRWSGWGNEQFF; DNA: TGTGCCAGCAGTTCGCGTTGGAGCGGGTGGGGGAATGAGCAGTTCTTC
V: TRBV29-1; D: NA; size: NA; J: TRBJ2-3; CDR3: CSVDVSSARADTQYF; DNA: TGCAGCGTTGACGTCAGCAGCGCGAGAGCAGATACGCAGTATTTT
V: TRBV7-9; D: TRBD1; size: NA; J: TRBJ1-2; CDR3: CASSFPTGVHGYTF; DNA: TGTGCCAGCAGCTTCCCGACAGGGGTCCATGGCTACACCTTC
V: TRBV7-9; D: TRBD2; size: NA; J: TRBJ2-1; CDR3: CASSGPGLAGNNEQFF; DNA: TGTGCCAGCAGCGGGCCGGGACTAGCGGGAAACAATGAGCAGTTCTTC
V: TRBV27; D: NA; size: NA; J: TRBJ2-2; CDR3: CASSSQGWNTGELFF; DNA: TGTGCCAGCAGTTCCCAGGGTTGGAACACCGGGGAGCTGTTTTTT
V: TRBV27; D: TRBD1; size: NA; J: TRBJ2-7; CDR3: CASSPDRAQYYEQYF; DNA: TGTGCCAGCAGCCCCGACAGGGCACAATACTACGAGCAGTACTTC
V: TRBV21-1; D: NA; size: NA; J: TRBJ2-7; CDR3: CASIEQDKNEQYF; DNA: TGTGCCAGCATCGAACAAGACAAAAACGAGCAGTACTTC
V: TRBV27; D: NA; size: NA; J: TRBJ1-4; CDR3: CASSLSSGGDGLDEKLFF; DNA: TGTGCCAGCAGTTTATCTAGCGGGGGCGATGGATTGGATGAAAAACTGTTTTTT
V: TRBV9; D: NA; size: NA; J: TRBJ2-1; CDR3: CASSVGWGREFF; DNA: TGTGCCAGCAGCGTAGGGTGGGGACGGGAGTTCTTC
V: TRBV9; D: NA; size: NA; J: TRBJ2-1; CDR3: CASSPQDNEQFF; DNA: TGTGCCAGCAGCCCGCAAGACAATGAGCAGTTCTTC
V: TRBV9; D: TRBD2; size: NA; J: TRBJ2-7; CDR3: CASSVGGGSTYEQYF; DNA: TGTGCCAGCAGCGTAGGCGGGGGAAGCACCTACGAGCAGTACTTC
V: TRBV14; D: TRBD1; size: NA; J: TRBJ2-2; CDR3: CASSQLTGGANTGELFF; DNA: TGTGCCAGCAGCCAATTGACAGGGGGGGCGAACACCGGGGAGCTGTTTTTT
V: TRBV9; D: NA; size: NA; J: TRBJ2-7; CDR3: CASSAGGKRYEQYF; DNA: TGTGCCAGCAGCGCTGGCGGGAAGCGTTACGAGCAGTACTTC
V: TRBV9; D: TRBD1; size: NA; J: TRBJ2-3; CDR3: CASSARQGLESTDTQYF; DNA: TGTGCCAGCAGCGCTCGACAGGGCCTAGAAAGCACAGATACGCAGTATTTT
V: TRBV5-1; D: TRBD2; size: NA; J: TRBJ2-7; CDR3: CASSLDSGSLPYEQYF; DNA: TGCGCCAGCAGCTTGGATAGCGGGAGTCTCCCTTACGAGCAGTACTTC
V: TRBV5-1; D: TRBD1; size: NA; J: TRBJ2-1; CDR3: CASSKRTRGTANNEQFF; DNA: TGCGCCAGCAGCAAAAGAACCAGGGGGACAGCCAACAATGAGCAGTTCTTC
V: TRBV29-1; D: TRBD1; size: few; J: TRBJ1-3; CDR3: CSAWTGTSGNTIYF; DNA: TGCAGCGCCTGGACAGGGACCTCTGGAAACACCATATATTTT
V: TRBV6-1; D: TRBD2; size: NA; J: TRBJ2-3; CDR3: CASSDRRLAGAVDTQYF; DNA: TGTGCCAGCAGTGATAGACGCCTAGCGGGAGCCGTCGATACGCAGTATTTT
V: TRBV9; D: NA; size: NA; J: TRBJ2-7; CDR3: CASSPSGGYEQYF; DNA: TGTGCCAGCAGCCCGAGTGGTGGCTACGAGCAGTACTTC
V: TRBV28; D: NA; size: NA; J: TRBJ1-2; CDR3: CASSLQGFGYTF; DNA: TGTGCCAGCAGTCTACAGGGTTTCGGCTACACCTTC
V: TRBV6-5; D: TRBD2; size: NA; J: TRBJ2-1; CDR3: CASKLAGVGEQFF; DNA: TGTGCCAGCAAACTAGCGGGAGTGGGTGAGCAGTTCTTC
V: TRBV10-3; D: NA; size: NA; J: TRBJ2-7; CDR3: CAISVTGQSGSYEQYF; DNA: TGTGCCATCAGTGTTACCGGACAGAGTGGCTCCTACGAGCAGTACTTC
V: TRBV5-6; D: NA; size: NA; J: TRBJ1-5; CDR3: CASSSGQSQPQHF; DNA: TGTGCCAGCAGTTCGGGACAATCTCAGCCCCAGCATTTT
V: TRBV6-1; D: NA; size: NA; J: TRBJ2-3; CDR3: CAFWGTDTQYF; DNA: TGTGCCTTCTGGGGCACAGATACGCAGTATTTT
V: TRBV27; D: NA; size: NA; J: TRBJ2-7; CDR3: CASSPSRGFYEQYF; DNA: TGTGCCAGCAGTCCCAGCCGTGGTTTCTACGAGCAGTACTTC
V: TRBV7-2; D: TRBD2; size: NA; J: TRBJ2-7; CDR3: CASSLRTSGGYEQYF; DNA: TGTGCCAGCAGCCTACGGACTAGCGGGGGGTACGAGCAGTACTTC
V: TRBV10-1; D: NA; size: NA; J: TRBJ1-2; CDR3: CASSGPGQSAYGYTF; DNA: TGCGCCAGCAGTGGGCCCGGACAGTCTGCCTATGGCTACACCTTC
V: TRBV10-3; D: NA; size: NA; J: TRBJ1-4; CDR3: CAISERGMNEKLFF; DNA: TGTGCCATCAGTGAGAGGGGAATGAATGAAAAACTGTTTTTT
V: TRBV9; D: NA; size: NA; J: TRBJ2-7; CDR3: CASSVGVAVSYEQYF; DNA: TGTGCCAGCAGCGTAGGGGTAGCGGTCTCCTACGAGCAGTACTTC
V: TRBV28; D: NA; size: NA; J: TRBJ2-1; CDR3: CATCPRFSSSYNEQFF; DNA: TGTGCCACGTGTCCTAGATTCTCGAGCTCCTACAATGAGCAGTTCTTC
V: TRBV27; D: NA; size: NA; J: TRBJ1-1; CDR3: CASSFRLGNTEAFF; DNA: TGTGCCAGCAGTTTTCGGCTGGGGAACACTGAAGCTTTCTTT
V: TRBV27; D: TRBD1; size: NA; J: TRBJ2-7; CDR3: CASSPGQGVYEQYF; DNA: TGTGCCAGCAGTCCCGGACAGGGAGTCTACGAGCAGTACTTC
V: TRBV11-2; D: TRBD2; size: NA; J: TRBJ2-7; CDR3: CASSNTGTSGSSRFYEQYF; DNA: TGTGCCAGCAGTAACACCGGGACTAGCGGTTCTTCGAGATTCTACGAGCAGTACTTC
V: TRBV27; D: NA; size: NA; J: TRBJ2-2; CDR3: CASSLSGGRELFF; DNA: TGTGCCAGCAGTTTATCGGGAGGAAGGGAGCTGTTTTTT
V: TRBV6-5; D: NA; size: once; J: TRBJ2-2; CDR3: CASSPTVANTGELFF; DNA: TGTGCCAGCAGCCCCACTGTGGCGAACACCGGGGAGCTGTTTTTT
V: TRBV10-2; D: TRBD2; size: NA; J: TRBJ2-7; CDR3: CASTLAGGPEQYF; DNA: TGCGCCAGCACCCTAGCGGGAGGACCCGAGCAGTACTTC